The next 17 T cell receptor beta chains were all read from a single sample in a study of cytomegalovirus exposure and HLA in healthy donors. The PCR had 60 Vbeta and 13 Jbeta primers. The assay was immunoSEQ multiplex PCR, and TCRdb's table has in-frame clones only and misses some. The table lists 250,000 or so clones, over 65% of them singletons. The material sequenced was PBMCs. These receptors were collected from a human donor in good health.

The chain joins TRBV5-1 to TRBJ2-5, with TRBD1 identical over 8 bases. The CDR3 extends over 13 amino acids. In germline, CDR1 is SGHRS, CDR2 YFSETQ. V dropped 4 bases and J dropped 3; count of bases not matched to a gene: 2. As DNA, the CDR3 is TGCGCCAGCAGCCCGACAGGGGAAGAGACCCAGTACTTC. The encoded protein is CASSPTGEETQYF.

The gene calls are TRBV5-6 and TRBJ2-7; TRBD2 is a possible D gene (6 bases). CDR3 length: 15 amino acids. Germline loops: CDR1 SGHDT, CDR2 YYEEEE. Deletions cut 5 bases from V and 2 bases from J, with 17 bases between. CDR3 in DNA: TGTGCCAGCAGGGTAGCGGCTATCAGGGCCTACGAGCAGTACTTC. Protein sequence: CASRVAAIRAYEQYF.

V usage is TRBV19 and J usage is TRBJ2-1; 10 bases align to TRBD2. The V and J ends lost 6 bases and 4 bases, in that order; junction bases with no gene match: 15. The CDR3 extends over 18 amino acids. CDR1 and CDR2 (germline): LNHDA, SQIVND (reference sequence). In DNA form, the CDR3 reads TGTGCCAGTAGCAAGCCCCCCGTTCTAGCGGGAGTTTACAATGAGCAGTTCTTC. This translates into CASSKPPVLAGVYNEQFF.

J is TRBJ2-7 and V is TRBV7-9; TRBD1 agrees at 8 bases. The length of the CDR3 is 15 residues. In germline, CDR1 is SEHNR, CDR2 FQNEAQ (reference sequence). The trim removed 3 bases at V and 3 bases at J, leaving 7 bases unmatched. In DNA form, the CDR3 reads TGTGCCAGCAGCTTGTCAGGGGGCGCAGGCTACGAGCAGTACTTC. Its translation: CASSLSGGAGYEQYF.

The V call is TRBV27, the J call TRBJ2-1, with 10 bases that match TRBD2. Germline lookup yields CDR1 MNHEY and CDR2 SMNVEV (reference sequence). J gave up 1 base and V 4 bases, and 7 bases lay outside the gene matches. The CDR3 contains 17 residues. This CDR3 is CASSSHKREGSYNEQFF. CDR3 bases: TGTGCCAGCAGTTCCCATAAGCGGGAGGGATCCTACAATGAGCAGTTCTTC.

J is TRBJ1-1 and V is TRBV5-1, with TRBD1 identical over 11 bases. Germline V gene sequence: CDR1 SGHRS, CDR2 YFSETQ. J lost 5 bases, V lost 7 bases, and 16 bases had no gene match. This CDR3 is 17 amino acids long. The CDR3 region has the DNA TGCGCCAGCGGCCCCGTTCCGGGGACAGGGGGATGGACTGAAGCTTTCTTT. Translation: CASGPVPGTGGWTEAFF.

This clone was detected only a few times. This chain connects TRBV4-2 to TRBJ2-3; TRBD2 agrees at 8 bases. The CDR3 is 17 residues long. CDR1 and CDR2 from the germline V gene are LGHNA and YNFKEQ. V shed 1 base and J 3 bases; nucleotides not matched to a gene: 9. Here the CDR3 reads CASSQGNGRGVTDTQYF. The CDR3 region has the DNA TGTGCCAGCAGCCAAGGAAACGGGAGGGGGGTGACAGATACGCAGTATTTT.

Here the CDR3 DNA reads TGTGCCAGCAGCTGGGGCAGGGGGAACACTGAAGCTTTCTTT. Translated: CASSWGRGNTEAFF. The J gene is TRBJ1-1, the V gene TRBV11-2; D perhaps matches TRBD1 (6 bases). This CDR3 is 14 amino acids long. V lost 4 bases to trimming and J lost 1 base, with 10 bases between them. Germline V gives CDR1 SGHAT, CDR2 FQNNGV.

This chain joins TRBV28 and TRBJ2-7, with 8 bases that match TRBD2. Unmatched junction bases numbered 5, after V lost 4 bases and J lost 0 bases. The CDR3 has 15 amino acids. CDR1 and CDR2 (germline): MDHEN, SYDVKM. CDR3 coding DNA: TGTGCCAGCAGTTCCCCTAGCGGGCCCTCCTACGAGCAGTACTTC. Protein product: CASSSPSGPSYEQYF.

The chain employs TRBV28 and TRBJ2-7; 8 bases map to TRBD2. J was trimmed by 0 bases and V by 3 bases; bases with no gene match: 10. This CDR3 is built from 17 residues. CDR1 is MDHEN and CDR2 is SYDVKM in the germline V gene. CDR3 amino acids: CASSFAGGGTASYEQYF. The CDR3 coding sequence is TGTGCCAGCAGTTTCGCCGGCGGGGGGACGGCCTCCTACGAGCAGTACTTC.

The chain carries TRBV5-3 and TRBJ1-5, with D perhaps matching TRBD1 (5 bases). TRBV5-3 is an ORF; its function is uncertain. Between the trimmed V and J ends, which lost 0 bases and 7 bases, there was a span of 14 bases. The CDR3 has 15 amino acids. The CDR3: CARSLVTAGQQPQHF. CDR3 nucleotides: TGTGCCAGAAGCTTGGTGACAGCGGGTCAACAGCCCCAGCATTTT.

This sequence joins TRBV19 and TRBJ2-5; 7 bases map to TRBD2. Germline CDR1 LNHDA, CDR2 SQIVND (reference sequence). This CDR3 spans 14 amino acids. Unmatched junction bases numbered 7, after V lost 4 bases and J lost 5 bases. CDR3 in amino acids: CASSTQTSSETQYF. The CDR3 nucleotides read TGTGCCAGTAGTACCCAGACTAGCTCCGAGACCCAGTACTTC.

The chain links TRBV5-1 to TRBJ2-7; 10 nucleotides agree with TRBD1. Germline assignment: CDR1 SGHRS and CDR2 YFSETQ. This CDR3 has 16 residues. V shed 4 bases, J shed 3 bases, and the junction held 10 bases outside the gene matches. The CDR3 here is CASSLDPGTGVYEQYF. The CDR3 region has the DNA TGCGCCAGCAGCCTTGACCCCGGGACAGGGGTCTACGAGCAGTACTTC.

The chain employs TRBV20-1 and TRBJ1-4; D call uncertain. There are 11 residues in the CDR3. V lost 0 bases to trimming and J lost 8 bases, with 4 bases between them. CDR1 DFQATT and CDR2 SNEGSKA come from the germline V gene (reference sequence). The CDR3 spells CSARDGEKLFF. In nucleotides, the CDR3 is TGCAGTGCTAGAGACGGGGAAAAACTGTTTTTT.

The table lists this clone with a few counts. The chain has TRBV25-1 and TRBJ2-7; TRBD1 matches at 9 bases. Looked up from germline, CDR1 is MGHDK and CDR2 is SYGVNS. This CDR3 is built from 14 residues. Losses at the gene ends were 5 bases for V and 3 bases for J; bases not matched to a gene: 5. The CDR3 loop is CASSRGQGFYEQYF. CDR3 nucleotides: TGTGCCAGCAGTCGGGGACAGGGATTCTACGAGCAGTACTTC.

The chain is built from TRBV5-1 and TRBJ1-2, with D possibly matching TRBD1 (6 bases). In germline, CDR1 is SGHRS, CDR2 YFSETQ. Trimming pared 4 bases from V and 1 base from J, leaving 11 bases between. The CDR3 extends over 14 amino acids. CDR3 in amino acids: CASSPGHYNYGYTF. For the CDR3, the DNA is TGCGCCAGCAGCCCGGGACACTATAACTATGGCTACACCTTC.

As regards this clone: Distinct nucleotide sequences in the sample also encode this CDR3. The chain joins TRBV19 to TRBJ1-1; D is unresolved. The CDR3 consists of 13 residues. From germline, CDR1 is LNHDA and CDR2 SQIVND (reference sequence). Trimming left V 3 bases short and J 1 base short, with 6 bases between. This CDR3 is CASSIRENTEAFF. The CDR3 bases are TGTGCCAGTAGTATCCGCGAGAACACTGAAGCTTTCTTT. The whole variable domain, remainder taken from reference TRBV19 and TRBJ1-1, is DGGITQSPKYLFRKEGQNVTLSCEQNLNHDAMYWYRQDPGQGLRLIYYSQIVNDFQKGDIAEGYSVSREKKESFPLTVTSAQKNPTAFYLCASSIRENTEAFFGQGTRLTVV.